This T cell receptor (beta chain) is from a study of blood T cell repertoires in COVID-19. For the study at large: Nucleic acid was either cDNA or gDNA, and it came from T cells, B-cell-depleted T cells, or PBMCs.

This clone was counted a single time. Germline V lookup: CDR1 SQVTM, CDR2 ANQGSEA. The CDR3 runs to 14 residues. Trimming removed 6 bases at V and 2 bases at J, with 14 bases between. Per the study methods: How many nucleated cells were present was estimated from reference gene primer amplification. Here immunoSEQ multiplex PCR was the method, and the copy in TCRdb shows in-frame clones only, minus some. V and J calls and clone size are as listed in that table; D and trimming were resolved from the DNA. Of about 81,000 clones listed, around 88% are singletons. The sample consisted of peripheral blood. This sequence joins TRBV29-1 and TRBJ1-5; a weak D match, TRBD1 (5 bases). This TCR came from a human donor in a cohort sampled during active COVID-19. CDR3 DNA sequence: TGCAGCGTGTTAGGGGATACGGGCAATCAGCCCCAGCATTTT. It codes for CSVLGDTGNQPQHF.